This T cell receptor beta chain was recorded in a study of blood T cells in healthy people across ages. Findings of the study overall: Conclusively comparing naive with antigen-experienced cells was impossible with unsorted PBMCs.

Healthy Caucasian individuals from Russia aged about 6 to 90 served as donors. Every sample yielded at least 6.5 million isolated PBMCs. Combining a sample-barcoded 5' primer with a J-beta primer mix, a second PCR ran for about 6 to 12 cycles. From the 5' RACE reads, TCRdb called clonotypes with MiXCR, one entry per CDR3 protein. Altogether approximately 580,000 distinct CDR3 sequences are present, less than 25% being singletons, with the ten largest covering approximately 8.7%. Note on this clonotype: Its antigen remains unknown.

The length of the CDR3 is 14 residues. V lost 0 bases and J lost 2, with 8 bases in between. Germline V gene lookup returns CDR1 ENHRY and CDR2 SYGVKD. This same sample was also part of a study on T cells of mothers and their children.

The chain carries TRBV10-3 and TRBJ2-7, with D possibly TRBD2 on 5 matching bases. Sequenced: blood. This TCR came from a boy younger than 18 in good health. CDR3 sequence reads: CAISESAGPYEQYF. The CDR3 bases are TGTGCCATCAGTGAGTCTGCGGGCCCCTACGAGCAGTACTTC.